This passage covers 29 T cell receptor beta chains from one sample sequenced in a study of blood T cell repertoires in COVID-19. This table comes from immunoSEQ multiplex PCR, and its TCRdb copy is limited to in-frame clones, with some not included. The data contain 200,000 to 250,000 clones, 82% of them singletons. The sample taken for sequencing was PBMCs or T cells enriched from blood (not recorded which). These receptors were obtained from a woman aged 60-75 years who had recovered from COVID-19.

The rearrangement joins TRBV7-9 to TRBJ1-5; unclear D gene. Trimming took 4 bases from V and 5 from J, leaving 9 bases between them. The germline CDR1 and CDR2 sequences are SEHNR and FQNEAQ (reference sequence). The CDR3 spans 13 residues. The DNA of the CDR3 is TGTGCCAGCAGCTCGGACGGGGATCAGCCCCAGCATTTT. This codes for CASSSDGDQPQHF.

A few counts support this clone. The chain recombines TRBV9 with TRBJ2-1; no clear D. V gave up 3 bases and J gave up 6 bases, with 13 bases separating them. Germline V lookup: CDR1 SGDLS, CDR2 YYNGEE. The CDR3 is 14 residues long. In nucleotides, the CDR3 is TGTGCCAGCAGCGCCCAACTGGTCGGCAATGAGCAGTTCTTC. This sequence encodes CASSAQLVGNEQFF.

This chain links TRBV4-2 with TRBJ2-5; 10 nucleotides agree with TRBD2. The J segment lost 2 bases and the V segment lost 1 base, leaving 4 bases of the junction unmatched. This CDR3 has 16 amino acids. From germline, CDR1 is LGHNA and CDR2 YNFKEQ. The CDR3 DNA reads TGTGCCAGCAGCCAAGTCGGTAGCGGGGGGCAAGAGACCCAGTACTTC. This encodes CASSQVGSGGQETQYF.

The CDR3 sequence is CASSQVRDRPTTWRFTEAFF. For the CDR3, the DNA is TGCGCCAGCAGCCAAGTAAGGGACAGACCCACCACCTGGCGGTTCACTGAAGCTTTCTTT. J is TRBJ1-1 and V is TRBV4-1; 7 positions agree with TRBD1. The CDR3 runs to 20 residues. V lost 1 base and J lost 4; bases outside the gene matches: 21. CDR1 and CDR2 (germline): MGHRA, YSYEKL.

The genes are TRBV5-1 and TRBJ2-7; D unresolved. The CDR3 length is 16 residues. V was clipped by 0 bases and J by 0 bases, with 13 bases between them. Germline V gene data show CDR1 as SGHRS and CDR2 as YFSETQ. The CDR3 loop is CASSLDSTTASYEQYF. In DNA form, the CDR3 reads TGCGCCAGCAGCTTGGATTCCACCACAGCCTCCTACGAGCAGTACTTC.

The chain joins TRBV5-4 to TRBJ1-6; unclear D gene. There are 14 residues in the CDR3. Germline assignment: CDR1 SGHNT and CDR2 YYREEE (reference sequence). V lost 0 bases and J lost 10, with 11 bases in between. CDR3 sequence: CASSLAGVESPLHF. DNA for the CDR3: TGTGCCAGCAGCTTGGCCGGTGTTGAGTCACCCCTCCACTTT. Variable domain in full (rest from reference TRBV5-4 and TRBJ1-6): ETGVTQSPTHLIKTRGQQVTLRCSSQSGHNTVSWYQQALGQGPQFIFQYYREEENGRGNFPPRFSGLQFPNYSSELNVNALELDDSALYLCASSLAGVESPLHFGNGTRLTVT.

The rearrangement joins TRBV15 to TRBJ2-7, with a tentative D call TRBD1 (6 bases). Germline V gene sequence: CDR1 LNHNV, CDR2 YYDKDF (reference sequence). V was pared by 0 bases and J by 2 bases, with 23 bases between. The CDR3 length is 19 residues. DNA of the CDR3: TGTGCCACCAGCAGAGATCTGTTGCTTGGGGGCGACTACCCCTACGAGCAGTACTTC. Amino acids: CATSRDLLLGGDYPYEQYF.

The V call is TRBV7-3, the J call TRBJ2-5, with a weak D call TRBD2 (6 bases). This CDR3 comprises 15 residues. The germline gives CDR1 SGHTA, CDR2 FQGTGA. The V and J ends lost 5 bases and 5 bases respectively, with 18 bases between them. The chain's CDR3 is CASSPALTSFETQYF. The CDR3 DNA follows: TGTGCCAGCAGCCCCGCCCTGACTAGTTTTGAGACCCAGTACTTC.

This clone was counted once. V and J are TRBV21-1 and TRBJ2-1; the table calls TRBD2, which could not be checked here. TRBV21-1 is marked as a pseudogene. The CDR3 has 20 amino acids. Written as DNA, the CDR3 is TGTGCCAGCAGCTCTACAAAATTAATTAGCGGGAGGCCAGGTCGACGTGAGCAGTTCTTC. Translation: CASSSTKLISGRPGRREQFF.

This chain links TRBV5-5 with TRBJ2-2; TRBD2 matches 9 bases. J was trimmed by 1 base and V by 4 bases; bases with no gene match: 5. The CDR3 covers 16 residues. Germline CDR1 reads SGHKS; CDR2 reads YYEKEE (reference sequence). This CDR3 is CASSRLAGLNTGELFF. The CDR3, as DNA: TGTGCCAGCAGCAGGCTAGCGGGACTGAACACCGGGGAGCTGTTTTTT.

This clone was detected once. V gene TRBV3-1 (or the pseudogene TRBV3-2) combines with J gene TRBJ2-5; 7 nucleotides match TRBD2. Germline values: CDR1 LGHDT, CDR2 YNNKEL (reference sequence). Trimming at V came to 0 bases and at J to 4 bases, leaving 11 bases not matched to a gene. This CDR3 spans 17 amino acids. CDR3 in amino acids: CASSQDRGEKAPETQYF. For the CDR3, the DNA is TGTGCCAGCAGCCAAGATCGGGGGGAAAAGGCCCCAGAGACCCAGTACTTC.

The V gene is TRBV11-1, the J gene TRBJ1-2; perhaps TRBD1 as D (5 bases). The CDR3 runs to 14 residues. The germline V gene encodes CDR1 SGHAT and CDR2 FQDESV (reference sequence). Between the trimmed V and J ends, which lost 7 bases and 2 bases, there was a span of 14 bases. The DNA of the CDR3 is TGTGCCAGCACCCAAGGAGCAGGGAACTATGGCTACACCTTC. Its translation is CASTQGAGNYGYTF.

The rearrangement uses TRBV18 and TRBJ1-2, with D possibly being TRBD1 (6 bases). V lost 6 bases and J lost 2, with 10 bases in between. Germline V gives CDR1 KGHSH, CDR2 LQKENI. This CDR3 is 13 amino acids long. This CDR3 reads CASSHRENYGYTF. The CDR3 region has the DNA TGTGCCAGCTCCCACAGGGAAAACTATGGCTACACCTTC.

V usage is TRBV27 and J usage is TRBJ1-5; possibly TRBD1 for D (6 bases). The CDR3 has 17 amino acids. V lost 0 bases and J 7 bases, leaving 19 bases between the germline ends. Germline V gene lookup returns CDR1 MNHEY and CDR2 SMNVEV (reference sequence). The CDR3 DNA sequence: TGTGCCAGCAGTTTATCGATTAAGGGGGTGGGCGGGCAGCCCCAGCATTTT. This sequence encodes CASSLSIKGVGGQPQHF.

The chain joins TRBV7-6 to TRBJ1-3, with a possible D match to TRBD1 (5 bases). V dropped 1 base and J dropped 9 bases, with 16 bases sitting between them. CDR3 size: 15 residues. Germline CDR1 is SGHVS and CDR2 is FNYEAQ. The CDR3 bases are TGTGCCAGCAGCTTAGTACAGGCCCGAACGGGCACCATATATTTT. Translating it yields CASSLVQARTGTIYF.

This clone appeared once. The gene calls are TRBV30 and TRBJ1-2, with TRBD1 identical over 7 bases. The CDR3 covers 16 residues. The V gene's germline CDR1 is GTSNPN and CDR2 SVGIG (reference sequence). V lost 6 bases to trimming and J lost 4 bases; unmatched junction nucleotides: 17. CDR3 sequence: CACQTGQGGFTYGYTF. CDR3 sequence (DNA): TGTGCCTGCCAAACCGGGCAGGGGGGCTTCACCTATGGCTACACCTTC.

The rearrangement uses TRBV3-1 (or the pseudogene TRBV3-2) and TRBJ2-1; 10 nucleotides line up with TRBD1. The length of the CDR3 is 16 residues. V was clipped by 4 bases and J by 4 bases; unmatched bases: 7. Looked up from germline, CDR1 is LGHDT and CDR2 is YNNKEL (reference sequence). The CDR3 nucleotides are TGTGCCAGCAGCCTTAGACAGGGGGCCGGGTACAATGAGCAGTTCTTC. Protein: CASSLRQGAGYNEQFF.

This rearrangement joins TRBV5-5 to TRBJ1-4; 9 bases are a match to TRBD1. With 4 bases clipped from V and 7 bases from J, the junction kept 5 bases outside the gene matches. CDR1 is SGHKS and CDR2 is YYEKEE in the germline V gene (reference sequence). This CDR3 is 14 amino acids long. The DNA for the CDR3 is TGTGCCAGCAGCACCGGGACAGGGTTTGAAAAACTGTTTTTT. It yields the protein CASSTGTGFEKLFF.

This clone was picked up one time. The CDR3 here is CARSLCLQAVTGELFF. The CDR3 coding sequence is TGTGCCAGAAGCTTGTGTCTACAGGCCGTGACCGGGGAGCTGTTTTTT. The V call is TRBV5-3, the J call TRBJ2-2, with D possibly matching TRBD1 (5 bases). TRBV5-3 is an ORF, with its function uncertain. V shed 1 base and J shed 5 bases, with 15 bases lying between them. The CDR3 is 16 residues long.

The V gene is TRBV25-1, the J gene TRBJ1-5; 8 bases are shared with TRBD1. V dropped 7 bases and J dropped 1; count of bases not matched to a gene: 15. The CDR3 has 18 amino acids. CDR1 and CDR2 from the germline V gene are MGHDK and SYGVNS. The CDR3 DNA sequence: TGTGCCAGCAATCCGGGACAGGCCTCTCCGGAGAGCAATCAGCCCCAGCATTTT. It is translated as CASNPGQASPESNQPQHF.

The V and J genes are TRBV6-2 or TRBV6-3 and TRBJ2-1, with D possibly TRBD1 on 5 matching bases. The germline V gene encodes CDR1 MNHEY and CDR2 SVGEGT. This CDR3 is 14 amino acids long. Trimming took 2 bases from V and 9 from J, leaving 14 bases between them. The CDR3 loop is CASSYQGVSGEQFF. Here the CDR3 DNA reads TGTGCCAGCAGTTACCAGGGTGTATCGGGTGAGCAGTTCTTC.

This rearrangement joins TRBV11-2 to TRBJ2-4; 7 bases map to TRBD2. V lost 4 bases, J lost 3 bases, and 12 bases stayed unmatched. The CDR3 consists of 17 residues. Germline V gene lookup returns CDR1 SGHAT and CDR2 FQNNGV. The chain's CDR3 is CASSSILGGLVKNIQYF. The CDR3 DNA reads TGTGCCAGCAGCTCCATTCTCGGGGGGTTAGTCAAAAACATTCAGTACTTC. Full variable domain (outside the CDR3, taken from reference TRBV11-2 and TRBJ2-4): EAGVAQSPRYKIIEKRQSVAFWCNPISGHATLYWYQQILGQGPKLLIQFQNNGVVDDSQLPKDRFSAERLKGVDSTLKIQPAKLEDSAVYLCASSSILGGLVKNIQYFGAGTRLSVL.

This sequence joins TRBV29-1 and TRBJ2-3; 9 nucleotides match TRBD1. This CDR3 is 15 amino acids long. Trimming took 7 bases from V and 1 from J; bases not matched to a gene: 9. Germline loops: CDR1 SQVTM, CDR2 ANQGSEA. CDR3: CSAKTGQGGTDTQYF. The CDR3, as DNA: TGCAGCGCCAAAACGGGACAGGGCGGCACAGATACGCAGTATTTT.

There are a few counts of this clone. The rearrangement joins TRBV2 to TRBJ2-5; 11 bases agree with TRBD2. The CDR3 covers 15 residues. The V gene's germline CDR1 is SNHLY and CDR2 FYNNEI. The trim removed 1 base at V and 6 bases at J, leaving 4 bases unmatched. The CDR3 bases are TGTGCCAGCAGTGAAGGACTAGCGGGGATTAAGACCCAGTACTTC. It yields the protein CASSEGLAGIKTQYF. Together with reference TRBV2 and TRBJ2-5, the CDR3 gives the full variable domain: EPEVTQTPSHQVTQMGQEVILRCVPISNHLYFYWYRQILGQKVEFLVSFYNNEISEKSEIFDDQFSVERPDGSNFTLKIRSTKLEDSAMYFCASSEGLAGIKTQYFGPGTRLLVL.

The rearrangement uses TRBV6-5 and TRBJ1-2, with 7 positions matching TRBD1. CDR3 length: 14 amino acids. Germline trimming cut 5 bases from V and 4 bases from J; bases unmatched to any gene: 7. The germline V gene encodes CDR1 MNHEY and CDR2 SVGAGI. CDR3 coding DNA: TGTGCCAGCAGTAGCCCGGGACAGCTCTATGGCTACACCTTC. This translates into CASSSPGQLYGYTF.

V is TRBV9 and J is TRBJ2-1; 8 positions agree with TRBD2. The CDR3 sequence is 15 residues long. Germline CDR1 and CDR2: SGDLS and YYNGEE. Trimming cost V 0 bases and J 7 bases; bases outside gene matches: 6. CDR3 amino acids: CASSVAASGLNEQFF. In nucleotides, the CDR3 is TGTGCCAGCAGCGTAGCGGCTAGCGGGTTAAATGAGCAGTTCTTC.

The chain is built from TRBV20-1 and TRBJ2-7; unclear D gene. Per the germline V gene, CDR1 is DFQATT and CDR2 is SNEGSKA (reference sequence). Trimming shortened V by 3 bases and J by 0 bases, and 6 bases separated the two germline ends. The CDR3 has 12 amino acids. In DNA form, the CDR3 reads TGCAGTGCTAGTGTTAGCTCCTACGAGCAGTACTTC. It codes for CSASVSSYEQYF.

The chain couples TRBV9 to TRBJ1-6; TRBD1 matches 9 bases. Germline V CDR1 and CDR2: SGDLS, YYNGEE. CDR3 length: 15 amino acids. Trimming cost V 4 bases and J 7 bases; bases outside gene matches: 6. This CDR3 is CASSSRQGENSPLHF. CDR3 bases: TGTGCCAGCAGCTCCCGACAGGGGGAAAATTCACCCCTCCACTTT.

The chain uses TRBV5-1 and TRBJ1-6; 9 positions agree with TRBD1. This CDR3 spans 14 amino acids. Trimming cost V 4 bases and J 8 bases; bases outside gene matches: 4. In germline, CDR1 is SGHRS, CDR2 YFSETQ. The CDR3 DNA reads as TGCGCCAGCAGCGCGGGGGACAGGGATTCACCCCTCCACTTT. It yields the protein CASSAGDRDSPLHF. The complete variable domain, with remaining parts taken from reference TRBV5-1 and TRBJ1-6, reads KAGVTQTPRYLIKTRGQQVTLSCSPISGHRSVSWYQQTPGQGLQFLFEYFSETQRNKGNFPGRFSGRQFSNSRSEMNVSTLELGDSALYLCASSAGDRDSPLHFGNGTRLTVT.